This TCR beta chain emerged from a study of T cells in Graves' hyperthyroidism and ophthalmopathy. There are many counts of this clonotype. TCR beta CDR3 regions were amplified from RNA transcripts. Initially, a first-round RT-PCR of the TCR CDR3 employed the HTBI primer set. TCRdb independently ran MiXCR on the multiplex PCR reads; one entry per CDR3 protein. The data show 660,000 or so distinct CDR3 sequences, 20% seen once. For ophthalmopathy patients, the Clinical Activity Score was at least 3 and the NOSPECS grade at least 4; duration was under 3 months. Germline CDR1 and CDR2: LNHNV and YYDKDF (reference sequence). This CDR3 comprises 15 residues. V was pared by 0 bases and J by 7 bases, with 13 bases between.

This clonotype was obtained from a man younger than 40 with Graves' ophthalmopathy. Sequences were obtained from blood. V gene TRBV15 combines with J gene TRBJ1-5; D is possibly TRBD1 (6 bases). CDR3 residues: CATSREGRGTQPQHF. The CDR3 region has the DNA TGTGCCACCAGCAGAGAGGGGAGGGGGACCCAGCCCCAGCATTTT. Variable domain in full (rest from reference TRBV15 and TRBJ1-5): DAMVIQNPRYQVTQFGKPVTLSCSQTLNHNVMYWYQQKSSQAPKLLFHYYDKDFNNEADTPDNFQSRRPNTSFCFLDIRSPGLGDTAMYLCATSREGRGTQPQHFGDGTRLSIL.